The 5 T cell receptor beta chains below were found in one sample sequenced in a study of Ad26.COV2.S vaccination and SARS-CoV-2 variants. The repertoire was sequenced with immunoSEQ multiplex PCR; TCRdb's copy has only in-frame clones and lacks some. The sample has roughly 100,000 clones; less than 85% are singletons. Sequences were derived from peripheral blood, sampled after recovery from COVID-19. The source is a human donor who had recovered from COVID-19.

The chain carries TRBV10-2 and TRBJ1-1; tentative D call: TRBD1 (6 bases). The CDR3 spans 14 residues. Trimming pared 8 bases from V and 3 bases from J, leaving 16 bases between. Germline V gene lookup returns CDR1 WSHSY and CDR2 SAAADI. CDR3 protein: CASVGRGSDTEAFF. The CDR3 nucleotides are TGCGCCAGCGTCGGCAGGGGATCTGACACTGAAGCTTTCTTT.

J is TRBJ2-2 and V is TRBV7-9; 8 nucleotides agree with TRBD2. The CDR3 sequence is 12 residues long. CDR1 SEHNR and CDR2 FQNEAQ come from the germline V gene (reference sequence). Trimming at V came to 5 bases and at J to 11 bases, leaving 4 bases not matched to a gene. The chain's CDR3 is CASSRSGGELFF. The CDR3 DNA reads TGTGCCAGCAGCCGAAGCGGGGGAGAGCTGTTTTTT. Combining the CDR3 with reference TRBV7-9 and TRBJ2-2 gives the whole variable domain DTGVSQNPRHKITKRGQNVTFRCDPISEHNRLYWYRQTLGQGPEFLTYFQNEAQLEKSRLLSDRFSAERPKGSFSTLEIQRTEQGDSAMYLCASSRSGGELFFGEGSRLTVL.

The chain couples TRBV29-1 to TRBJ1-1, with D perhaps matching TRBD1 (5 bases). This CDR3 comprises 12 residues. V lost 4 bases, J lost 2 bases, and 8 bases lay in between. Per germline, CDR1 SQVTM and CDR2 ANQGSEA. Here the CDR3 reads CSVGDANTEAFF. The DNA of the CDR3 is TGCAGCGTTGGGGACGCTAACACTGAAGCTTTCTTT.

This sequence joins TRBV29-1 and TRBJ1-5; 9 nucleotides match TRBD1. The CDR3 is made up of 15 amino acids. Germline values: CDR1 SQVTM, CDR2 ANQGSEA. V gave up 5 bases and J gave up 5 bases; unmatched junction bases: 10. The CDR3 region has the DNA TGCAGCGTTACCCTCACAGGGGGCAACGATCAGCCCCAGCATTTT. Its protein product is CSVTLTGGNDQPQHF.

The V call is TRBV4-2, the J call TRBJ1-3; no clear D gene. The CDR3 extends over 15 amino acids. Trimming cost V 4 bases and J 2 bases, with 12 bases left between them. Germline V CDR1 and CDR2: LGHNA, YNFKEQ. The CDR3 loop reads CASSPSAGPGNTIYF. As DNA, the CDR3 is TGTGCCAGCAGCCCTTCCGCGGGCCCTGGAAACACCATATATTTT.